This T cell receptor (beta chain) was found in a study of spatial heterogeneity in lung cancer. On the study more broadly: Researchers sequenced follow-up PBMC samples if they had them, and these came a median of roughly 24 months after resection.

This clonotype was recorded a few times. The time point was: blood at routine non-recurrence follow-up after resection. Tumor, nontumor lung or frozen PBMC supplied whole RNA that was sequenced unsorted. Per germline, CDR1 SGHAT and CDR2 FQDESV (reference sequence). V shed 5 bases, J shed 12 bases, and the junction held 10 bases outside the gene matches. The CDR3 spans 13 residues. Unique molecular identifiers tagged every individual TCR cDNA molecule. TCRdb itself ran the 5' RACE reads through MiXCR, one entry per CDR3 protein. This table holds some 120,000 distinct CDR3 sequences, 9.5% to 15% found once.

This chain uses TRBV11-1 with TRBJ2-1; TRBD2 matches at 7 bases. Sequencing was performed on PBMCs, taken at follow-up. The source is a male donor with early-stage non-small cell lung cancer. CDR3 nucleotides: TGTGCCAGCAGCCCCCCCAGCGGGGCGCGGCAGTTCTTC. This translates into CASSPPSGARQFF.